The source of this T cell receptor beta chain is a study of blood T cell repertoires in COVID-19. Study details: T cells, B-cell-depleted T cells, or PBMCs supplied cDNA or gDNA.

Cohort assignment relied on participant-reported clinical history. The study counted Cohort 3 donors as recovered given two negative PCRs, clearance, or symptom resolution. This clone has a handful of counts. This CDR3 is built from 17 residues. With 8 bases clipped from V and 3 bases from J, the junction kept 9 bases outside the gene matches. Germline V CDR1 and CDR2: SNHLY, FYNNEI. In the source study's methods: Estimation of nucleated cell counts relied on the amplification of reference gene primers. Generated by immunoSEQ multiplex PCR, the TCRdb table keeps only in-frame clones and is missing some. From that table come the V and J calls and clone size; the DNA was used to work out D and trimming. The repertoire consists of 200,000 to 250,000 clones, with roughly 84% occurring once and the leading ten covering approximately 6.8%.

The TCR originated in a woman in her forties who had recovered from COVID-19. V usage is TRBV2 and J usage is TRBJ2-2, with 13 bases identical to TRBD2. Sequences were obtained from PBMCs or T cells enriched from blood (not recorded which). The CDR3 region is CASGTGTSGIDTGELFF. CDR3 DNA sequence: TGTGCCAGCGGTACCGGGACTAGCGGGATCGACACCGGGGAGCTGTTTTTT.